What follows are 6 T cell receptor beta chains derived from one specimen sequenced in a study of cytomegalovirus exposure and HLA in healthy donors. The PCR contained 60 Vbeta and 13 Jbeta primers. The assay was immunoSEQ multiplex PCR, and TCRdb's table has in-frame clones only and misses some. The sample yields over 150,000 clones, roughly two thirds seen once. Sequencing input: PBMCs. All receptors come from a woman younger than 45 in good health and CMV-seronegative.

The chain uses TRBV9 and TRBJ2-3; D may be TRBD1 (5 bases). The V and J ends lost 3 bases and 1 base respectively, with 9 bases between them. Per germline, CDR1 SGDLS and CDR2 YYNGEE. The length of the CDR3 is 14 residues. In DNA form, the CDR3 reads TGTGCCAGCAGCGCTCAAGGGGGCACAGATACGCAGTATTTT. As protein: CASSAQGGTDTQYF. The variable domain in full, completed from reference TRBV9 and TRBJ2-3, reads DSGVTQTPKHLITATGQRVTLRCSPRSGDLSVYWYQQSLDQGLQFLIQYYNGEERAKGNILERFSAQQFPDLHSELNLSSLELGDSALYFCASSAQGGTDTQYFGPGTRLTVL.

This clone was seen just once. The chain carries TRBV19 and TRBJ2-7; tentative D call: TRBD2 (7 bases). V lost 7 bases and J lost 6, with 19 bases in between. CDR1 is LNHDA and CDR2 is SQIVND in the germline V gene (reference sequence). The CDR3 is made up of 14 amino acids. DNA of the CDR3: TGTGCCAGTACCCCGGGGGGCAGGGTCGGCGAGCAGTACTTC. Its translation is CASTPGGRVGEQYF.

The V call is TRBV7-9, the J call TRBJ1-4; D may be TRBD1 (6 bases). The CDR3 contains 15 residues. V lost 7 bases and J lost 7, with 19 bases in between. CDR1 is SEHNR and CDR2 is FQNEAQ in the germline V gene (reference sequence). The CDR3 DNA reads TGTGCCAGCACCACAAGGGGAGGGGGTGGTGAAAAACTGTTTTTT. This codes for CASTTRGGGGEKLFF.

CDR3 nucleotide sequence: TGTGCCAGCAGCAGTCAGGGGGCCACGGATGAGCAGTTCTTC. Its translation: CASSSQGATDEQFF. This rearrangement joins TRBV21-1 to TRBJ2-1; no check of the table's D call, TRBD1, against the DNA was made. TRBV21-1 is a listed pseudogene. The CDR3 consists of 14 residues.

The J gene is TRBJ1-2, the V gene TRBV7-9, with a tentative D call TRBD1 (5 bases). The CDR3 length is 14 residues. Germline values: CDR1 SEHNR, CDR2 FQNEAQ (reference sequence). The V gene lost 5 bases and the J gene lost 2 bases, with 12 bases spanning the gap. DNA of the CDR3: TGTGCCAGCAGCCAGGGAGGAATCAACTATGGCTACACCTTC. It translates to CASSQGGINYGYTF. The variable domain in full, with the rest retrieved from reference TRBV7-9 and TRBJ1-2, is DTGVSQNPRHKITKRGQNVTFRCDPISEHNRLYWYRQTLGQGPEFLTYFQNEAQLEKSRLLSDRFSAERPKGSFSTLEIQRTEQGDSAMYLCASSQGGINYGYTFGSGTRLTVV.

In nucleotides, the CDR3 is TGTGCCAGCAGAACATATGAAACCGGGGAGCTGTTTTTT. Translation: CASRTYETGELFF. The chain carries TRBV6-5 and TRBJ2-2; D is uncertain. The CDR3 is 13 amino acids. V shed 6 bases and J shed 5 bases, with 10 bases lying between them. Germline V lookup: CDR1 MNHEY, CDR2 SVGAGI.